The 3 T cell receptor beta chains reported below all come from one sample, sequenced in a study of control samples from healthy donors and cancer patients. Generated by immunoSEQ multiplex PCR, the TCRdb table keeps only in-frame clones and is missing some. The data show about 86,000 clones, with around nine tenths seen just once and 9% to 10% held by the top ten. Material for sequencing was PBMCs. All receptors derive from a woman between 45 and 60 years old with colorectal cancer.

The rearrangement uses TRBV7-9 and TRBJ2-7, with 8 nucleotides matching TRBD1. CDR1 is SEHNR, CDR2 FQNEAQ, per germline (reference sequence). V lost 4 bases, J lost 7 bases, and 3 bases stayed unmatched. This CDR3 region has 12 residues. CDR3: CASSSGQGEQYV. The CDR3 DNA is TGTGCCAGCAGCTCAGGACAGGGTGAGCAGTACGTC.

V is TRBV25-1 and J is TRBJ1-5; D uncertain. The CDR3 sequence is 12 residues long. The V and J ends lost 3 bases and 7 bases respectively, with 7 bases between them. The V gene's germline CDR1 is MGHDK and CDR2 SYGVNS. The CDR3 nucleotides read TGTGCCAGCAGTGAGGGTTTCCAGCCCCAGCATTTT. Its translation: CASSEGFQPQHF.

This clone is labeled as medium-sized. The gene calls are TRBV30 and TRBJ1-6; no clear D. CDR3 size: 17 residues. V lost 2 bases and J lost 0, with 14 bases in between. Germline CDR1 GTSNPN, CDR2 SVGIG (reference sequence). The chain's CDR3 is CAWSREKGSSYNSPLHF. The CDR3 bases are TGTGCCTGGAGTAGGGAAAAAGGGAGCTCCTATAATTCACCCCTCCACTTT. Drawing the rest from reference TRBV30 and TRBJ1-6, the complete variable domain is SQTIHQWPATLVQPVGSPLSLECTVEGTSNPNLYWYRQAAGRGLQLLFYSVGIGQISSEVPQNLSASRPQDRQFILSSKKLLLSDSGFYLCAWSREKGSSYNSPLHFGNGTRLTVT.